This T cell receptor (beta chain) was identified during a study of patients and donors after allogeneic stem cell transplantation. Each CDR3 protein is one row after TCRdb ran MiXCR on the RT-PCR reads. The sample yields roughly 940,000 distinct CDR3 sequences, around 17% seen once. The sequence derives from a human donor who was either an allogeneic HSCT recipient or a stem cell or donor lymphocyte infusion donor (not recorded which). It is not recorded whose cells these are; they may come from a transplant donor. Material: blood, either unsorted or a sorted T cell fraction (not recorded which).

The CDR3 spells CASSPSRQGDTEAFF. For the CDR3, the DNA is TGTGCCAGCAGCCCCAGCCGACAGGGAGACACTGAAGCTTTCTTT. V and J are TRBV11-1 and TRBJ1-1, with TRBD1 identical over 7 bases. CDR3 size: 15 residues. Germline CDR1 is SGHAT and CDR2 is FQDESV (reference sequence). Trimming cost V 5 bases and J 3 bases; bases outside gene matches: 9.